These 19 T cell receptor beta chains came from one sample sequenced in a study of a mutant IDH1 vaccine in newly diagnosed glioma. Time point of the sample: week 11, during vaccination. The study gave 300 ug of mutant IDH1 20-mer peptide per vaccine dose, with topical imiquimod. Their antigens remain unidentified. This table comes from immunoSEQ multiplex PCR, and its TCRdb copy is limited to in-frame clones, with some not included. The repertoire holds some 64,000 clones, with roughly 80% as singletons. The specimen was PBMCs, collected from a glioma patient whose treatment included an IDH1 peptide vaccine. Every receptor here comes from a man aged 50-59 years with glioma.

J is TRBJ2-3 and V is TRBV5-4; perhaps D is TRBD1 or TRBD2 (5 bases each). Between the trimmed V and J ends, which lost 4 bases and 2 bases, there was a span of 11 bases. Germline-derived CDR1 and CDR2 are SGHNT and YYREEE (reference sequence). The CDR3 totals 14 residues. The CDR3 DNA reads as TGTGCCAGCAGCGGGGGAACTATCACAGATACGCAGTATTTT. It codes for CASSGGTITDTQYF.

This clone occurred once. The chain combines TRBV19 with TRBJ1-2; D is ambiguous. Per germline, CDR1 LNHDA and CDR2 SQIVND (reference sequence). This CDR3 region has 12 residues. V was trimmed by 10 bases and J by 4 bases, leaving 13 bases between them. Here the CDR3 reads CATSNGVYGYTF. The CDR3, as DNA: TGTGCCACCTCGAATGGAGTCTATGGCTACACCTTC. Using reference TRBV19 and TRBJ1-2 for the parts outside the CDR3, the full variable domain is DGGITQSPKYLFRKEGQNVTLSCEQNLNHDAMYWYRQDPGQGLRLIYYSQIVNDFQKGDIAEGYSVSREKKESFPLTVTSAQKNPTAFYLCATSNGVYGYTFGSGTRLTVV.

The chain is built from TRBV7-9 and TRBJ1-2, with D hard to call. V shed 8 bases and J shed 4 bases, with 14 bases lying between them. Germline CDR1 SEHNR, CDR2 FQNEAQ (reference sequence). The CDR3 is 13 residues long. CDR3 protein: CASEGGNVYGYTF. CDR3 bases: TGTGCCAGCGAAGGAGGGAACGTCTATGGCTACACCTTC. Full variable domain (remainder filled in from reference TRBV7-9 and TRBJ1-2): DTGVSQNPRHKITKRGQNVTFRCDPISEHNRLYWYRQTLGQGPEFLTYFQNEAQLEKSRLLSDRFSAERPKGSFSTLEIQRTEQGDSAMYLCASEGGNVYGYTFGSGTRLTVV.

V is TRBV7-2 and J is TRBJ2-1, with TRBD1 as a possible D gene (6 bases). This CDR3 has 14 amino acids. V was cut by 4 bases and J by 5 bases, with 12 bases left in between. CDR1 is SGHTA and CDR2 is FQGNSA in the germline V gene. DNA of the CDR3: TGTGCCAGCAGCTCCTACGGACAGCACAATGAGCAGTTCTTC. It specifies CASSSYGQHNEQFF.

The DNA of the CDR3 is TGTGCCAGTAGTATAGATCCGAGGGTCACTGAAGCTTTCTTT. Encoded protein: CASSIDPRVTEAFF. V gene TRBV19 combines with J gene TRBJ1-1, with D uncertain. The CDR3 is 14 residues long. The germline gives CDR1 LNHDA, CDR2 SQIVND (reference sequence). V was pared by 0 bases and J by 4 bases, with 9 bases between.

The CDR3 sequence: CASRGPTEAFF. The CDR3 DNA sequence: TGTGCCAGCAGGGGGCCCACTGAAGCTTTCTTT. This chain joins TRBV7-2 and TRBJ1-1, with TRBD1 as a possible D gene (5 bases). The germline V gene encodes CDR1 SGHTA and CDR2 FQGNSA. The CDR3 extends over 11 amino acids. Trimming removed 6 bases at V and 4 bases at J, with 6 bases between.

This clone showed up just once. This chain joins TRBV7-8 and TRBJ2-2; D gene uncertain. The V end was cut by 8 bases, the J end by 2 bases, with 6 bases between. This CDR3 region has 12 residues. CDR1 and CDR2 (germline): SGHVS, FQNEAQ. The CDR3 protein is CASRRNTGELFF. DNA of the CDR3: TGTGCCAGCCGGCGTAACACCGGGGAGCTGTTTTTT.

This chain uses TRBV6-1 with TRBJ2-7, with D unclear. The CDR3 is made up of 11 amino acids. V dropped 3 bases and J dropped 4 bases, with 4 bases sitting between them. The V gene's germline CDR1 is MNHNS and CDR2 SASEGT. The CDR3 DNA sequence: TGTGCCAGCAGTGACCGGTACGAGCAGTACTTC. It specifies CASSDRYEQYF.

V usage is TRBV27 and J usage is TRBJ1-2; maybe TRBD1 (5 bases). This CDR3 region has 13 residues. The germline V gene encodes CDR1 MNHEY and CDR2 SMNVEV (reference sequence). V lost 3 bases, J lost 8 bases, and 13 bases lay in between. CDR3 nucleotides: TGTGCCAGCAGTTTCGGGACTCTGGGGGGCTACACCTTC. The encoded protein is CASSFGTLGGYTF.

The table lists this clone with a few counts. The gene calls are TRBV6-1 and TRBJ1-3, with 11 bases lining up with TRBD1. After removal of 6 bases from V and 8 bases from J, the junction contained 6 bases not matched to a gene. The CDR3 loop spans 14 amino acids. CDR1 MNHNS and CDR2 SASEGT come from the germline V gene. The CDR3 DNA sequence: TGTGCCAGCAGCGCCGGGACAGGGGGACACACCATATATTTT. The encoded protein is CASSAGTGGHTIYF.

The rearrangement links TRBV6-5 to TRBJ2-7; unclear D gene. The germline V and J ends were trimmed by 4 bases and 6 bases, with 13 bases remaining between them. Germline CDR1 MNHEY, CDR2 SVGAGI. The CDR3 is 13 residues long. CDR3 region: CASSSPPPSEQYF. CDR3 nucleotide sequence: TGTGCCAGCAGTTCGCCCCCACCCAGCGAGCAGTACTTC.

V is TRBV6-1 and J is TRBJ2-2; no clear D gene. The V end was cut by 6 bases, the J end by 5 bases, with 13 bases between. The germline gives CDR1 MNHNS, CDR2 SASEGT. This CDR3 is built from 14 residues. CDR3 region: CASSLYAETGELFF. The CDR3 nucleotides are TGTGCCAGCAGCCTTTACGCAGAGACCGGGGAGCTGTTTTTT.

V usage is TRBV7-8 and J usage is TRBJ2-7; no clear D. V lost 0 bases and J lost 2, with 8 bases in between. Germline V CDR1 and CDR2: SGHVS, FQNEAQ. This CDR3 is 14 amino acids long. The CDR3 region has the DNA TGTGCCAGCAGCTTAGCCGGTGGGGCCTACGAGCAGTACTTC. Translated: CASSLAGGAYEQYF.

This clone was seen more than once but under ten times. The chain has TRBV18 and TRBJ1-5; D unresolved. CDR1 and CDR2 from the germline V gene are KGHSH and LQKENI. The CDR3 sequence is 14 residues long. V was trimmed by 6 bases and J by 0 bases, leaving 9 bases between them. CDR3 sequence (DNA): TGTGCCAGCTCGGGAGGGTATAGCAATCAGCCCCAGCATTTT. It translates to CASSGGYSNQPQHF.

J is TRBJ1-2 and V is TRBV4-3; the D is unclear. The germline V gene encodes CDR1 LGHNA and CDR2 YSLEER. CDR3 length equals 15 residues. Trimming took 0 bases from V and 5 from J, leaving 13 bases between them. The CDR3 sequence: CASSQDNSVRYGYTF. In DNA, the CDR3 is TGCGCCAGCAGCCAAGATAACAGTGTGCGGTATGGCTACACCTTC.

CDR3 DNA: TGTGCCAGCAGCTTAGCCCACCTAGCGGGAGGTTACAATGAGCAGTTCTTC. As protein: CASSLAHLAGGYNEQFF. The chain couples TRBV7-2 to TRBJ2-1; 11 nucleotides agree with TRBD2. Germline CDR1 is SGHTA and CDR2 is FQGNSA. V trimming: 0 bases; J trimming: 4 bases; junction bases outside the gene matches: 5. The CDR3 has 17 amino acids.

The chain combines TRBV5-4 with TRBJ2-7; maybe TRBD1 (5 bases). The CDR3 is made up of 14 amino acids. With 0 bases removed from V and 2 bases from J, the gap between germline ends came to 9 bases. The germline gives CDR1 SGHNT, CDR2 YYREEE (reference sequence). CDR3 residues: CASSLEGSPYEQYF. The CDR3, as DNA: TGTGCCAGCAGCTTGGAGGGGTCTCCCTACGAGCAGTACTTC.

The chain couples TRBV7-6 to TRBJ1-6, with D maybe TRBD1 (6 bases). V was shortened by 5 bases and J by 7 bases, with 24 bases between the two germline ends. The CDR3 is made up of 18 amino acids. CDR1 and CDR2 (germline): SGHVS, FNYEAQ. The CDR3 protein is CASSAGTLGPGGNSPLHF. CDR3 bases: TGTGCCAGCAGCGCCGGGACACTAGGACCGGGGGGAAATTCACCCCTCCACTTT.

This clone was found a few times. The chain carries TRBV7-2 and TRBJ2-2; D remains unclear. Germline CDR1 reads SGHTA; CDR2 reads FQGNSA. Trimming cost V 5 bases and J 1 base, with 11 bases left between them. The CDR3 has 15 amino acids. For the CDR3, the DNA is TGTGCCAGCAGCCTAGGTGGGGTGAACACCGGGGAGCTGTTTTTT. Translating it yields CASSLGGVNTGELFF.